This T cell receptor (beta chain) was captured by sequencing in a study of shared clonotypes between healthy human individuals. As for the study in general: Samples came from two female and three male donors aged 18 to 49. Points from the study as a whole: Among a few donors, approximately 5% of naive CD4 clonotypes were found in common.

TCRdb keeps only in-frame clones here, not all; method: immunoSEQ multiplex PCR. Found here are some 2.3 million clones, approximately 95% of them singletons; the top ten hold under 0.45%. Division of CD4+ cells produced a CD45RA+ naive subset and a CD45RA-negative memory subset. Details on this clone: The antigen is not known.

CDR1 and CDR2 (germline): MNHNS, SASEGT. The ends were cut back, 2 bases at V and 0 bases at J, with 11 bases in the middle. The CDR3 extends over 16 amino acids. The receptor was derived from a man aged 18 to 30 in good health. Some clones in this sample may be carry-over from other donors' samples. The chain joins TRBV6-1 to TRBJ1-5; D unresolved. The sample was naive CD4+ T cells from PBMCs. Subset given: CD45RA+ positively selected. CDR3 protein: CASSEQAGYSNQPQHF. CDR3 DNA sequence: TGTGCCAGCAGTGAACAGGCAGGTTATAGCAATCAGCCCCAGCATTTT.